The present T cell receptor (beta chain) was sequenced within a study of T-cell memory formation after mild COVID-19. TCRdb ran MiXCR on the 5' RACE reads and lists one entry per CDR3 protein. The sample holds approximately 400,000 distinct CDR3 sequences, about 20% seen once. The CDR3 runs to 15 residues. Germline V gene sequence: CDR1 SGHTA, CDR2 FQGNSA. V was pared by 4 bases and J by 7 bases, with 4 bases of the junction left unmatched. This receptor was identified in a man between 18 and 35 years old who had mild COVID-19 (a few samples of this study predate the infection). Cell type and time point are not known. The sample comprised PBMCs or a T cell subset sorted from them (not recorded which). V and J are TRBV7-2 and TRBJ2-2, with TRBD2 matching over 12 bases. CDR3 nucleotides: TGTGCCAGCAGCTCTAGCGGGGGGGCGGTCGGGGAGCTGTTTTTT. Encoded protein: CASSSSGGAVGELFF.